The 8 T cell receptor beta chains reported below all come from one sample, sequenced in a study of shared clonotypes between healthy human individuals. The method was immunoSEQ multiplex PCR; TCRdb's version includes in-frame clones alone and lacks a portion of them. Of over 950,000 clones listed, around three quarters are singletons. Source material: memory CD4+ T cells from PBMCs. The subset was: CD45RA-negative fraction. The origin of the receptors is a man aged 18 to 35 in good health. Some clones in this sample may be carry-over from other donors' samples.

This clone has a handful of counts. The rearrangement uses TRBV25-1 and TRBJ2-1; the match to TRBD1 covers 8 bases. The CDR3 length is 14 residues. Germline V CDR1 and CDR2: MGHDK, SYGVNS. J was trimmed by 5 bases and V by 6 bases; bases with no gene match: 6. The CDR3 reads CASRGQGADNEQFF. The CDR3 nucleotides are TGTGCCAGCAGGGGTCAGGGGGCGGACAATGAGCAGTTCTTC.

V gene TRBV15 combines with J gene TRBJ1-5; perhaps TRBD1 as D (5 bases). Germline V gives CDR1 LNHNV, CDR2 YYDKDF (reference sequence). V lost 0 bases, J lost 7 bases, and 13 bases lay in between. The CDR3 length is 15 residues. In nucleotides, the CDR3 is TGTGCCACCAGCAGAGATTTCAGGGTAGAGCAGCCCCAGCATTTT. Translation gives CATSRDFRVEQPQHF. Full variable domain (rest looked up from reference TRBV15 and TRBJ1-5): DAMVIQNPRYQVTQFGKPVTLSCSQTLNHNVMYWYQQKSSQAPKLLFHYYDKDFNNEADTPDNFQSRRPNTSFCFLDIRSPGLGDTAMYLCATSRDFRVEQPQHFGDGTRLSIL.

The rearrangement uses TRBV18 and TRBJ2-7, with 14 bases identical to TRBD2. Germline CDR1 and CDR2: KGHSH and LQKENI. The CDR3 runs 15 residues. The ends lost 6 bases at V and 6 bases at J; junction bases unmatched: 7. In DNA form, the CDR3 reads TGTGCCAGCTCCCAGACTAGCGGGAGGGTTAGCGAGCAGTACTTC. It encodes CASSQTSGRVSEQYF.

This chain uses TRBV9 with TRBJ2-3; D not resolved. Per germline, CDR1 SGDLS and CDR2 YYNGEE. CDR3 length equals 15 residues. V lost 4 bases, J lost 1 base, and 13 bases lay in between. The DNA of the CDR3 is TGTGCCAGCAGCACCACCATTACGGGCACAGATACGCAGTATTTT. Translation gives CASSTTITGTDTQYF.

V is TRBV6-4 and J is TRBJ2-1, with D perhaps TRBD1 or TRBD2 (7 bases each). Trimming took off 4 bases at V and 9 bases at J, with 16 bases between the two ends. The CDR3 has 14 amino acids. The germline V gene encodes CDR1 MRHNA and CDR2 SNTAGT. The CDR3 DNA sequence: TGTGCCAGCAGTGTTCAGGGGGGGTTCGGTGAGCAGTTCTTC. Translating gives CASSVQGGFGEQFF.

The chain recombines TRBV6-6 with TRBJ2-3; possibly TRBD1 or TRBD2 for D (5 bases each). Trimming left V 6 bases short and J 6 bases short, with 16 bases between. The CDR3 loop spans 14 amino acids. Per the germline V gene, CDR1 is MNHNY and CDR2 is SVGAGI (reference sequence). The CDR3 nucleotides are TGTGCCAGCAGGGCCGGGACCGTGGGGGATACGCAGTATTTT. Encoded protein: CASRAGTVGDTQYF.

The genes are TRBV7-3 and TRBJ2-2; D possibly matches TRBD1 or TRBD2 (5 bases each). This CDR3 comprises 15 residues. Between the trimmed V and J ends, which lost 5 bases and 8 bases, there was a span of 18 bases. The V gene's germline CDR1 is SGHTA and CDR2 FQGTGA. The CDR3 region is CASSAAAGASGELFF. The CDR3 coding sequence is TGTGCCAGCAGCGCCGCTGCCGGGGCCAGTGGGGAGCTGTTTTTT.

The chain couples TRBV28 to TRBJ2-3; D call uncertain. V was pared by 2 bases and J by 3 bases, with 9 bases between. In germline, CDR1 is MDHEN, CDR2 SYDVKM. The CDR3 is made up of 14 amino acids. CDR3 DNA sequence: TGTGCCAGCAGTTTACTAGAATTTACAGATACGCAGTATTTT. As protein: CASSLLEFTDTQYF.